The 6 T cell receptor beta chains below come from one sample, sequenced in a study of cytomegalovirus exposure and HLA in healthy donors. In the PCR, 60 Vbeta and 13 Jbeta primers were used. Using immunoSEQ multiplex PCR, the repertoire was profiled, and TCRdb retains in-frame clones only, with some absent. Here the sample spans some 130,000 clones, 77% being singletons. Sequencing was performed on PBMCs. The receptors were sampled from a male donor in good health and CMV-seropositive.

CDR3 region: CASSQRTGWDTGELFF. CDR3 DNA: TGTGCCAGCAGCCAAAGGACAGGGTGGGACACCGGGGAGCTGTTTTTT. The gene calls are TRBV7-2 and TRBJ2-2, with TRBD1 matching 8 bases. Germline V gene lookup returns CDR1 SGHTA and CDR2 FQGNSA. Trimming removed 5 bases from V and 3 bases from J; junction bases left unmatched: 8. The CDR3 contains 16 residues.

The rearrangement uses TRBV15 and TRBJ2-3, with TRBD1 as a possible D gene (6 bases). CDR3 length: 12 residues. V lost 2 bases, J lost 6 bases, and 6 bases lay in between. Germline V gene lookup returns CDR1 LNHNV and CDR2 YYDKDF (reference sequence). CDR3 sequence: CATSRQGDTQYF. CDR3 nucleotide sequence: TGTGCCACCAGCAGACAGGGGGATACGCAGTATTTT.

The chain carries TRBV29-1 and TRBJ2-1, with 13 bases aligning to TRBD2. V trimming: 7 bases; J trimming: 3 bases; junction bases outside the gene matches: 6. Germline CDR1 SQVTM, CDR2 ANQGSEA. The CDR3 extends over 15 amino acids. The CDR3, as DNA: TGCAGCGGCCGACTAGCGGGGGGCTACTACAATGAGCAGTTCTTC. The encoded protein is CSGRLAGGYYNEQFF.

DNA of the CDR3: TGCGCCAGCAGCTTGGGGTGGCTCACAGGGAATTCTGGAAACACCATATATTTT. It encodes CASSLGWLTGNSGNTIYF. The rearrangement joins TRBV5-1 to TRBJ1-3; D is possibly TRBD1 (6 bases). The V end was cut by 0 bases, the J end by 1 base, with 17 bases between. The CDR3 runs to 18 residues. Germline CDR1 reads SGHRS; CDR2 reads YFSETQ.

The CDR3 sequence is CASSLELAGVVGNEQFF. CDR3 nucleotide sequence: TGTGCCAGCAGCTTAGAGCTAGCGGGAGTAGTTGGGAATGAGCAGTTCTTC. The rearrangement links TRBV7-6 to TRBJ2-1, with TRBD2 matching 10 bases. Germline V CDR1 and CDR2: SGHVS, FNYEAQ. The CDR3 contains 17 residues. After removal of 1 base from V and 7 bases from J, the junction contained 10 bases not matched to a gene. Full variable domain (outside the CDR3, taken from reference TRBV7-6 and TRBJ2-1): GAGVSQSPRYKVTKRGQDVALRCDPISGHVSLYWYRQALGQGPEFLTYFNYEAQQDKSGLPNDRFSAERPEGSISTLTIQRTEQRDSAMYRCASSLELAGVVGNEQFFGPGTRLTVL.

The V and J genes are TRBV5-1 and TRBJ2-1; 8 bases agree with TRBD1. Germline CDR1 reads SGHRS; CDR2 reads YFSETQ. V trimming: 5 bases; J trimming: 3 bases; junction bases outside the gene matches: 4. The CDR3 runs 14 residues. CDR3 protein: CASSSDRDYNEQFF. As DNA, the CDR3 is TGCGCCAGCAGTTCGGACAGGGACTACAATGAGCAGTTCTTC.